The 25 T cell receptor beta chains below were found in one sample sequenced in a study of identical twins. TCRdb analysed the 5' RACE reads with MiXCR anew, one entry per CDR3 protein. Here the sample spans approximately 530,000 distinct CDR3 sequences, about a fifth being singletons. This sample was shared with a second study, whose subject was yellow fever vaccine responses in identical twins.

Source material: CD4+ T cells sorted from blood. These TCRs come from a young woman in good health.

About this clonotype: It may be a read error: a sequence one base away is much more abundant. This chain joins TRBV12-3 or TRBV12-4 and TRBJ1-1; D unclear. V lost 3 bases and J lost 1, with 6 bases in between. This CDR3 has 13 amino acids. The DNA of the CDR3 is TGTGCCAGCAGTTTTGACAAGAACACTGAAGCTTTCTTT. Protein: CASSFDKNTEAFF.

This clonotype was seen more than once but under ten times. This chain uses TRBV6-5 with TRBJ2-1, with 10 bases aligning to TRBD2. V lost 4 bases, J lost 6 bases, and 3 bases stayed unmatched. Germline-derived CDR1 and CDR2 are MNHEY and SVGAGI. The CDR3 is made up of 14 amino acids. The CDR3 bases are TGTGCCAGCAGTTCTTTAGCGGGAGGCAATGAGCAGTTCTTC. Residues: CASSSLAGGNEQFF.

The chain is built from TRBV2 and TRBJ1-6, with TRBD1 as a possible D gene (6 bases). V was clipped by 3 bases and J by 7 bases, with 7 bases between them. CDR1 is SNHLY, CDR2 FYNNEI, per germline. The CDR3 spans 13 residues. The CDR3 protein is CASSEGANSPLHF. CDR3 nucleotide sequence: TGTGCCAGCAGTGAGGGGGCAAATTCACCCCTCCACTTT.

This clonotype appeared once. The chain carries TRBV28 and TRBJ2-2; 9 nucleotides agree with TRBD1. V was pared by 6 bases and J by 6 bases, with 11 bases of the junction left unmatched. The CDR3 loop spans 16 amino acids. CDR1 and CDR2 from the germline V gene are MDHEN and SYDVKM. This CDR3 reads CASSSFTGGSAGELFF. As DNA, the CDR3 is TGTGCCAGCAGCAGCTTTACAGGGGGCAGCGCCGGGGAGCTGTTTTTT.

V and J are TRBV6-1 and TRBJ2-7; D is perhaps TRBD1 (6 bases). Trimming cost V 3 bases and J 2 bases, with 11 bases left between them. Germline V lookup: CDR1 MNHNS, CDR2 SASEGT. The CDR3 is 14 amino acids. The CDR3 spells CASSESGGPYEQYV. As DNA, the CDR3 is TGTGCCAGCAGTGAGTCTGGGGGCCCCTACGAGCAGTACGTC.

The chain links TRBV28 to TRBJ1-3; D possibly corresponds to TRBD1 (5 bases). The germline V gene encodes CDR1 MDHEN and CDR2 SYDVKM. This CDR3 has 18 residues. V lost 4 bases and J lost 1, with 20 bases in between. CDR3 sequence reads: CASSSLGGGFSSGNTIYF. DNA for the CDR3: TGTGCCAGCAGTTCCTTGGGGGGAGGATTCTCATCTGGAAACACCATATATTTT.

This clonotype has only a few counts. The chain uses TRBV12-3 or TRBV12-4 and TRBJ2-2; 7 bases agree with TRBD1. J lost 5 bases, V lost 4 bases, and 7 bases had no gene match. The length of the CDR3 is 15 residues. DNA for the CDR3: TGTGCCAGCAGTTCCACTGACAGGGTGACCGGGGAGCTGTTTTTT. Its protein product is CASSSTDRVTGELFF.

This rearrangement joins TRBV6-1 to TRBJ2-7, with 11 bases matching TRBD1. From germline, CDR1 is MNHNS and CDR2 SASEGT. The CDR3 has 14 amino acids. V lost 6 bases and J lost 4; bases outside the gene matches: 5. CDR3 coding DNA: TGTGCCAGCAGCCCGGACAGGGGGCTGTACGAGCAGTACGTC. It encodes CASSPDRGLYEQYV.

There are a few counts of this clonotype. V gene TRBV28 combines with J gene TRBJ2-7; no firm D call. The germline V gene has CDR1 MDHEN and CDR2 SYDVKM. This CDR3 is built from 16 residues. With 6 bases removed from V and 2 bases from J, the gap between germline ends came to 20 bases. The CDR3 sequence: CASRQLQRHTTYEQYV. The CDR3 coding sequence is TGTGCCAGCAGACAATTACAAAGGCACACCACCTACGAGCAGTACGTC.

The chain recombines TRBV28 with TRBJ1-5; TRBD1 agrees at 7 bases. With V trimmed by 6 bases and J by 10 bases, 12 bases remained unmatched. The CDR3 extends over 14 amino acids. Germline loops: CDR1 MDHEN, CDR2 SYDVKM. CDR3 in amino acids: CASRNDRVSQPQHF. DNA of the CDR3: TGTGCCAGCAGAAACGACAGGGTGTCTCAACCCCAGCATTTT.

This rearrangement joins TRBV2 to TRBJ2-2; 13 bases line up with TRBD2. Germline V CDR1 and CDR2: SNHLY, FYNNEI. V gave up 1 base and J gave up 5 bases; unmatched junction bases: 7. The CDR3 is 18 residues long. The CDR3 protein is CASSEEPGLAGETGELFF. The CDR3 nucleotides are TGTGCCAGCAGTGAAGAGCCTGGACTAGCGGGAGAGACCGGGGAGCTGTTTTTT.

The chain links TRBV20-1 to TRBJ2-1; no clear D. Germline CDR1 DFQATT, CDR2 SNEGSKA (reference sequence). The V gene lost 5 bases and the J gene lost 5 bases, with 7 bases spanning the gap. This CDR3 is built from 11 residues. The CDR3 DNA reads TGCAGTGCTTACGACAACAATGAGCAGTTCTTC. Residues: CSAYDNNEQFF.

The chain combines TRBV20-1 with TRBJ2-1; D call uncertain. The ends were cut back, 7 bases at V and 5 bases at J, with 24 bases in the middle. CDR3 length: 16 residues. Germline values: CDR1 DFQATT, CDR2 SNEGSKA (reference sequence). CDR3 sequence (DNA): TGCAGTGTTCCGCTCCTGTCGGGCGGCCTCCACAATGAGCAGTTCTTC. Residues: CSVPLLSGGLHNEQFF.

The rearrangement uses TRBV28 and TRBJ2-1, with 7 bases matching TRBD2. V shed 4 bases and J 0 bases; nucleotides not matched to a gene: 6. From germline, CDR1 is MDHEN and CDR2 SYDVKM. This CDR3 comprises 16 residues. CDR3 sequence (DNA): TGTGCCAGCAGTTCACCAATAGCGGGCTCCTACAATGAGCAGTTCTTC. It yields the protein CASSSPIAGSYNEQFF.

There are a few counts of this clonotype. V gene TRBV5-1 combines with J gene TRBJ2-3; 10 bases match TRBD2. The CDR3 totals 15 residues. Germline V gene sequence: CDR1 SGHRS, CDR2 YFSETQ. V was pared by 4 bases and J by 8 bases, with 10 bases of the junction left unmatched. The CDR3 DNA sequence: TGCGCCAGCAGCAGGGACAGCGGGAGGGAAGGTACGCAGTATTTT. Translation gives CASSRDSGREGTQYF.

The chain is built from TRBV12-3 or TRBV12-4 and TRBJ2-3; D perhaps matches TRBD1 (6 bases). The CDR3 loop spans 16 amino acids. Trimming took off 6 bases at V and 0 bases at J, with 16 bases between the two ends. In nucleotides, the CDR3 is TGTGCCAGCAGGGGGGCGACCCCCATTAGCACAGATACGCAGTATTTT. Protein: CASRGATPISTDTQYF.

This chain connects TRBV6-5 to TRBJ2-7; the match to TRBD1 covers 11 bases. The germline V gene encodes CDR1 MNHEY and CDR2 SVGAGI. V gave up 5 bases and J gave up 2 bases; unmatched junction bases: 8. The CDR3 is 16 amino acids. CDR3 loop: CASSNTLDRGPYEQYF. CDR3 DNA sequence: TGTGCCAGCAGTAACACTCTGGACAGGGGGCCCTACGAGCAGTACTTC.

This clonotype was observed at least ten times. The CDR3: CATSDFNSNYGYTF. The CDR3, as DNA: TGTGCCACCAGTGATTTCAACAGCAACTATGGCTACACCTTC. The gene calls are TRBV24-1 and TRBJ1-2, with D unclear. The CDR3 loop spans 14 amino acids. Germline CDR1 is KGHDR and CDR2 is SFDVKD. Trimming shortened V by 1 base and J by 2 bases, and 7 bases separated the two germline ends.

This clonotype turned up a few times. The gene calls are TRBV10-3 and TRBJ2-1, with TRBD2 matching over 8 bases. The CDR3 has 14 residues. Germline V gene data show CDR1 as ENHRY and CDR2 as SYGVKD. J lost 0 bases, V lost 10 bases, and 5 bases had no gene match. CDR3 loop: CATLSGSSYNEQFF. The DNA of the CDR3 is TGTGCCACCCTGAGCGGGAGCTCCTACAATGAGCAGTTCTTC.

The chain links TRBV5-5 to TRBJ1-4, with D perhaps TRBD1 (5 bases). This CDR3 has 14 amino acids. Germline CDR1 SGHKS, CDR2 YYEKEE (reference sequence). V gave up 2 bases and J gave up 6 bases, with 11 bases separating them. The DNA of the CDR3 is TGTGCCAGCAGCTTATCCAGGGTTGATGAAAAACTGTTTTTT. Protein sequence: CASSLSRVDEKLFF.

This clonotype was seen a few times. The rearrangement links TRBV5-4 to TRBJ2-3; D uncertain. The CDR3 sequence is 15 residues long. CDR1 is SGHNT, CDR2 YYREEE, per germline (reference sequence). Deletions cut 0 bases from V and 1 base from J, with 9 bases between. CDR3 sequence (DNA): TGTGCCAGCAGCTTGGTCGTTGGGGGCACAGATACGCAGTATTTT. This codes for CASSLVVGGTDTQYF.

The V gene is TRBV5-5, the J gene TRBJ1-1; 7 nucleotides match TRBD1. The germline V gene has CDR1 SGHKS and CDR2 YYEKEE (reference sequence). CDR3 length: 17 amino acids. Germline trimming cut 0 bases from V and 2 bases from J; bases unmatched to any gene: 10. CDR3 coding DNA: TGTGCCAGCAGCTTGGCCATCCTGACAGGGCCTAACACTGAAGCTTTCTTT. Translating it yields CASSLAILTGPNTEAFF.

This clonotype was seen just once. This chain links TRBV7-3 with TRBJ2-1; D is possibly TRBD2 (6 bases). V lost 2 bases, J lost 3 bases, and 14 bases lay in between. The CDR3 sequence is 16 residues long. Germline V gene lookup returns CDR1 SGHTA and CDR2 FQGTGA. The CDR3 here is CASSLYGGMDYNEQFF. The CDR3 DNA reads TGTGCCAGCAGCTTATATGGCGGGATGGACTACAATGAGCAGTTCTTC.

The chain couples TRBV27 to TRBJ2-1; 10 nucleotides align to TRBD2. Losses at the gene ends were 2 bases for V and 8 bases for J; bases not matched to a gene: 6. The CDR3 is 15 residues long. Germline CDR1 MNHEY, CDR2 SMNVEV (reference sequence). The CDR3, as DNA: TGTGCCAGCAGTTTAAATAGCGGGGGGTTTCATGAGCAGTTCTTC. It translates to CASSLNSGGFHEQFF.

The chain combines TRBV24-1 with TRBJ2-1, with a weak D call TRBD2 (5 bases). The germline V and J ends were trimmed by 3 bases and 6 bases, with 20 bases remaining between them. Germline CDR1 is KGHDR and CDR2 is SFDVKD. CDR3 length: 17 residues. Here the CDR3 DNA reads TGTGCCACCAGTGATCCCTGGGGTAGCGTAGATAGCAATGAGCAGTTCTTC. Translated, it gives CATSDPWGSVDSNEQFF.